This TCR beta chain was found in a study of tumor-infiltrating lymphocytes in primary liver carcinoma. RNA and DNA were co-extracted from about 19-30 mg of unsorted bulk tissue. Donors underwent surgery for histopathologically diagnosed primary liver carcinoma. Every patient had chronic HBV infection and was treatment-naive. Each tumor was sampled at four poles and its centre. This clonotype was seen many times. Total RNA amounting to around 530 ng was the source from which TCR beta cDNA was made with a constant-region primer. Libraries covering TCR beta were generated through three nested multiplex PCR rounds (using a slightly modified ARM-PCR). It was with TRBV1-TRBV30 forward primers and a C-beta reverse primer that the first two PCR rounds were run, at around 9 cycles each. TCRdb re-derived calls from the multiplex PCR reads in MiXCR, one entry per CDR3 protein. The repertoire holds tens of thousands of distinct CDR3 sequences, with 71% as singletons.

V was clipped by 3 bases and J by 8 bases, with 7 bases between them. The CDR3 totals 12 residues. What was sequenced was liver tumor tissue from sampling region 4. The subset: tumor region T4, right-lateral pole. This sequence originates from a woman aged 60-75 years with primary liver carcinoma and hepatitis B virus infection. V gene TRBV12-3 or TRBV12-4 combines with J gene TRBJ1-4, with D maybe TRBD1 (5 bases). CDR3: CASSLRDEKLFF. The CDR3 DNA reads TGTGCCAGCAGTTTGCGGGACGAAAAACTGTTTTTT.